This TCR beta chain came from a study of blood T cell repertoires in COVID-19. Study at large: Donors in the United States, Italy and Spain gave samples during acute or convalescent COVID-19.

Some clones are missing from TCRdb's copy, which holds only in-frame ones; the method was immunoSEQ multiplex PCR. This repertoire shows around 130,000 clones, roughly 85% found once; its top ten account for roughly 4.5%. Trimming pared 3 bases from V and 1 base from J, leaving 10 bases between. CDR1 SGHKS and CDR2 YYEKEE come from the germline V gene (reference sequence). The CDR3 runs to 14 residues. The TCR originated in a human donor in a cohort sampled during active COVID-19. The chain couples TRBV5-5 to TRBJ1-1, with D maybe TRBD1 (6 bases). Input material: peripheral blood. Here the CDR3 DNA reads TGTGCCAGCAGCTCCTGGACAGAGAACACTGAAGCTTTCTTT. It translates to CASSSWTENTEAFF. Supplemented by reference TRBV5-5 and TRBJ1-1, the full variable domain reads DAGVTQSPTHLIKTRGQQVTLRCSPISGHKSVSWYQQVLGQGPQFIFQYYEKEERGRGNFPDRFSARQFPNYSSELNVNALLLGDSALYLCASSSWTENTEAFFGQGTRLTVV.